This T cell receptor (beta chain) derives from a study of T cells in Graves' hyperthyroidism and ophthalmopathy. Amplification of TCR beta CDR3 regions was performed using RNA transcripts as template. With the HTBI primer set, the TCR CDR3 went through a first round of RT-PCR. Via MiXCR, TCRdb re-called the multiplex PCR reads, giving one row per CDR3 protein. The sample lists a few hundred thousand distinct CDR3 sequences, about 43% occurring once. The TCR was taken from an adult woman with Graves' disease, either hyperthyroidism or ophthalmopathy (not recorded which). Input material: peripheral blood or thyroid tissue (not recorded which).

The chain's CDR3 is CASSLGAANTGELTPGYTF. The CDR3 bases are TGTGCCAGCAGCTTAGGAGCGGCGAACACCGGGGAGCTCACCCCTGGCTACACCTTC. This chain uses TRBV11-2 with TRBJ1-2; no definite D call. Trimming took 1 base from V and 7 from J, leaving 28 bases between them. CDR3 length equals 19 residues. The V gene's germline CDR1 is SGHAT and CDR2 FQNNGV.